These 29 T cell receptor beta chains came from one sample sequenced in a study of blood T cell repertoires in COVID-19. Generated by immunoSEQ multiplex PCR, the TCRdb table keeps only in-frame clones and is missing some. The table includes 200,000 to 250,000 clones, about nine tenths detected once. Specimen: peripheral blood. These receptors came from a man under 40 with COVID-19, enrolled during active disease.

V gene TRBV18 combines with J gene TRBJ1-5, with no clear D. Germline V lookup: CDR1 KGHSH, CDR2 LQKENI. The CDR3 length is 13 residues. Trimming shortened V by 1 base and J by 9 bases, and 10 bases separated the two germline ends. The chain's CDR3 is CASSPLNGRPQHF. The CDR3 nucleotides read TGTGCCAGCTCACCACTTAACGGGAGGCCCCAGCATTTT.

This chain connects TRBV28 to TRBJ1-1, with D maybe TRBD1 (6 bases). The CDR3 is made up of 14 amino acids. Trimming stripped 5 bases from V and 2 bases from J, with 12 bases between. Germline lookup yields CDR1 MDHEN and CDR2 SYDVKM. The CDR3 reads CASSTPQGNTEAFF. The DNA for the CDR3 is TGTGCCAGCAGTACCCCACAGGGCAACACTGAAGCTTTCTTT.

The V call is TRBV20-1, the J call TRBJ2-3; 7 bases line up with TRBD1. Germline assignment: CDR1 DFQATT and CDR2 SNEGSKA (reference sequence). J gave up 0 bases and V 3 bases, and 9 bases lay outside the gene matches. CDR3 length: 16 residues. The CDR3 loop reads CSASILGTASTDTQYF. CDR3 sequence (DNA): TGCAGTGCTAGTATACTGGGGACAGCTAGCACAGATACGCAGTATTTT.

The J gene is TRBJ1-1, the V gene TRBV19; weak D call: TRBD1 (6 bases). The germline V gene encodes CDR1 LNHDA and CDR2 SQIVND (reference sequence). The CDR3 has 16 residues. Trimming pared 7 bases from V and 1 base from J, leaving 19 bases between. The CDR3 DNA sequence: TGTGCCAGTACCCTAAGGGGGGGGAGTTGGAACACTGAAGCTTTCTTT. Protein sequence: CASTLRGGSWNTEAFF.

The chain combines TRBV7-9 with TRBJ1-3; 9 nucleotides align to TRBD1. The CDR3 contains 15 residues. The V and J ends lost 4 bases and 4 bases, in that order; junction bases with no gene match: 5. CDR1 and CDR2 (germline): SEHNR, FQNEAQ (reference sequence). The CDR3 region is CASSSQGAAGNTIYF. The CDR3 DNA reads as TGTGCCAGCAGCTCACAGGGGGCGGCAGGAAACACCATATATTTT. Full variable domain (remainder filled in from reference TRBV7-9 and TRBJ1-3): DTGVSQNPRHKITKRGQNVTFRCDPISEHNRLYWYRQTLGQGPEFLTYFQNEAQLEKSRLLSDRFSAERPKGSFSTLEIQRTEQGDSAMYLCASSSQGAAGNTIYFGEGSWLTVV.

V gene TRBV7-2 combines with J gene TRBJ2-3; D perhaps matches TRBD2 (5 bases). Germline V CDR1 and CDR2: SGHTA, FQGNSA. V was cut by 6 bases and J by 7 bases, with 20 bases left in between. The length of the CDR3 is 15 residues. The CDR3 DNA reads as TGTGCCAGCAGTGAAGTACCGGGGTCCAGGAATACGCAGTATTTT. Amino acids: CASSEVPGSRNTQYF.

The V gene is TRBV18, the J gene TRBJ1-2, with 7 bases fitting TRBD1. The V gene's germline CDR1 is KGHSH and CDR2 LQKENI. The CDR3 contains 15 residues. Trimming at V came to 2 bases and at J to 2 bases, leaving 5 bases not matched to a gene. In DNA form, the CDR3 reads TGTGCCAGCTCACCAGACAGGGCGGGAAACTATGGCTACACCTTC. Translating it yields CASSPDRAGNYGYTF.

The chain recombines TRBV18 with TRBJ1-1; TRBD1 might be the D (5 bases). The germline V gene encodes CDR1 KGHSH and CDR2 LQKENI. There are 15 residues in the CDR3. Trimming stripped 2 bases from V and 0 bases from J, with 10 bases between. CDR3 nucleotide sequence: TGTGCCAGCTCACCAGTCCAGGGCATGAACACTGAAGCTTTCTTT. This translates into CASSPVQGMNTEAFF.

V is TRBV5-1 and J is TRBJ1-5; TRBD1 is a possible D gene (5 bases). Germline V gene data show CDR1 as SGHRS and CDR2 as YFSETQ. The CDR3 sequence is 17 residues long. The V and J ends lost 4 bases and 2 bases respectively, with 19 bases between them. DNA for the CDR3: TGCGCCAGCAGCCCCCGACCTTTGGGGGAGGGCAATCAGCCCCAGCATTTT. Protein product: CASSPRPLGEGNQPQHF.

The rearrangement joins TRBV19 to TRBJ1-1, with unresolved D. Germline-derived CDR1 and CDR2 are LNHDA and SQIVND (reference sequence). This CDR3 is built from 16 residues. The V and J ends lost 1 base and 0 bases respectively, with 12 bases between them. CDR3 DNA sequence: TGTGCCAGTAGTATAGGCCTAGGCACCGTGAACACTGAAGCTTTCTTT. Translating gives CASSIGLGTVNTEAFF.

This chain connects TRBV7-2 to TRBJ2-5; TRBD2 agrees at 14 bases. CDR1 and CDR2 (germline): SGHTA, FQGNSA. Trimming removed 5 bases from V and 5 bases from J; junction bases left unmatched: 13. The CDR3 contains 18 residues. The CDR3 bases are TGTGCCAGCAGCCACAGGACTAGCGGGGGGCTGTCCGTCGAGACCCAGTACTTC. This sequence encodes CASSHRTSGGLSVETQYF. Full variable domain (outside the CDR3, taken from reference TRBV7-2 and TRBJ2-5): GAGVSQSPSNKVTEKGKDVELRCDPISGHTALYWYRQSLGQGLEFLIYFQGNSAPDKSGLPSDRFSAERTGGSVSTLTIQRTQQEDSAVYLCASSHRTSGGLSVETQYFGPGTRLLVL.

This chain joins TRBV2 and TRBJ2-1, with 9 bases matching TRBD1. Trimming took 6 bases from V and 12 from J; bases not matched to a gene: 3. This CDR3 is built from 11 residues. From germline, CDR1 is SNHLY and CDR2 FYNNEI. The CDR3 region has the DNA TGTGCCAGCAGGGGACAGGGAGGGCAGTTCTTC. Its translation: CASRGQGGQFF.

The V and J genes are TRBV3-1 (or the pseudogene TRBV3-2) and TRBJ1-3; 8 nucleotides line up with TRBD1. Trimming cost V 4 bases and J 5 bases; bases outside gene matches: 10. The CDR3 length is 16 residues. CDR1 and CDR2 from the germline V gene are LGHDT and YNNKEL (reference sequence). The DNA for the CDR3 is TGTGCCAGCAGCCGAGGACAGGGAAACCTTCGAAACACCATATATTTT. Its translation: CASSRGQGNLRNTIYF.

This clone has just one count. The V and J genes are TRBV9 and TRBJ1-1; 9 positions match TRBD1. The CDR3 extends over 16 amino acids. The ends lost 1 base at V and 1 base at J; junction bases unmatched: 5. Germline CDR1 SGDLS, CDR2 YYNGEE. CDR3 loop: CASSVWTGVGNTEAFF. Written as DNA, the CDR3 is TGTGCCAGCAGCGTATGGACAGGGGTGGGGAACACTGAAGCTTTCTTT.

This rearrangement joins TRBV2 to TRBJ2-7, with D perhaps TRBD2 (6 bases). The ends were cut back, 7 bases at V and 5 bases at J, with 15 bases in the middle. CDR1 and CDR2 from the germline V gene are SNHLY and FYNNEI. CDR3 size: 13 residues. CDR3 amino acids: CASMGSRRDEQYF. DNA of the CDR3: TGTGCCAGCATGGGGTCACGGAGGGACGAGCAGTACTTC.

A single count supports this clone. This chain joins TRBV5-1 and TRBJ1-1; the D gene is possibly TRBD1 (6 bases). The CDR3 is made up of 14 amino acids. The germline CDR1 and CDR2 sequences are SGHRS and YFSETQ. V lost 2 bases and J 6 bases, leaving 14 bases between the germline ends. The chain's CDR3 is CASSFIPRGAEAFF. The CDR3 DNA reads as TGCGCCAGCAGCTTTATACCCAGGGGAGCTGAAGCTTTCTTT. Looking up the rest from reference TRBV5-1 and TRBJ1-1 gives the full variable domain: KAGVTQTPRYLIKTRGQQVTLSCSPISGHRSVSWYQQTPGQGLQFLFEYFSETQRNKGNFPGRFSGRQFSNSRSEMNVSTLELGDSALYLCASSFIPRGAEAFFGQGTRLTVV.

The chain is built from TRBV19 and TRBJ2-2; 10 bases match TRBD1. The junction had 12 bases not matched to a gene; V was cut back by 3 bases and J by 5 bases. This CDR3 region has 18 residues. The germline CDR1 and CDR2 sequences are LNHDA and SQIVND (reference sequence). CDR3 in amino acids: CASSISYGQGVWTGELFF. The CDR3 DNA is TGTGCCAGTAGTATCTCCTACGGACAGGGGGTATGGACCGGGGAGCTGTTTTTT.

The rearrangement uses TRBV6-4 and TRBJ2-1, with 12 bases fitting TRBD2. The junction had 4 bases not matched to a gene; V was cut back by 3 bases and J by 10 bases. Germline V lookup: CDR1 MRHNA, CDR2 SNTAGT. The CDR3 extends over 14 amino acids. The CDR3 region is CASSELAGGGEQFF. In nucleotides, the CDR3 is TGTGCCAGCAGTGAACTAGCGGGGGGAGGGGAGCAGTTCTTC.

The rearrangement links TRBV6-2 or TRBV6-3 to TRBJ2-1; maybe TRBD2 (6 bases). The CDR3 runs to 20 residues. V shed 2 bases and J shed 7 bases, with 30 bases lying between them. The germline CDR1 and CDR2 sequences are MNHEY and SVGEGT. The CDR3 sequence is CASSYPKTAGRDSTTNEQFF. CDR3 bases: TGTGCCAGCAGTTACCCCAAGACGGCAGGCCGGGACTCCACAACAAATGAGCAGTTCTTC.

The genes are TRBV7-3 and TRBJ2-1, with 10 nucleotides matching TRBD1. The CDR3 spans 15 residues. Germline CDR1 and CDR2: SGHTA and FQGTGA. V was pared by 4 bases and J by 4 bases, with 4 bases of the junction left unmatched. CDR3 bases: TGTGCCAGCAGCTCTGGACAGGGGGTTTACAATGAGCAGTTCTTC. This encodes CASSSGQGVYNEQFF.

V usage is TRBV27 and J usage is TRBJ2-2; 8 bases line up with TRBD1. The CDR3 runs to 17 residues. CDR1 MNHEY and CDR2 SMNVEV come from the germline V gene (reference sequence). V trimming: 3 bases; J trimming: 4 bases; junction bases outside the gene matches: 10. For the CDR3, the DNA is TGTGCCAGCAGTTTTTTGGGGCAGGGGGCGGGCACCGGGGAGCTGTTTTTT. It codes for CASSFLGQGAGTGELFF.

The chain combines TRBV7-6 with TRBJ1-1; 7 bases line up with TRBD1. The CDR3 sequence is 18 residues long. The V segment lost 1 base and the J segment 0 bases; nucleotides outside the gene matches: 11. Germline CDR1 reads SGHVS; CDR2 reads FNYEAQ. CDR3 DNA: TGTGCCAGCAGCTTAGTTTCAGGGGGGCTTGGGGTGAACACTGAAGCTTTCTTT. Translation: CASSLVSGGLGVNTEAFF.

J is TRBJ1-2 and V is TRBV3-1 (or the pseudogene TRBV3-2); D remains ambiguous. The germline gives CDR1 LGHDT, CDR2 YNNKEL (reference sequence). Trimming pared 1 base from V and 8 bases from J, leaving 23 bases between. The CDR3 has 17 residues. As DNA, the CDR3 is TGTGCCAGCAGCCAAGTAGTGCACGCTCGAACCCCGGGAGGCTACACCTTC. Translated, it gives CASSQVVHARTPGGYTF.

This rearrangement joins TRBV2 to TRBJ2-7; 7 bases agree with TRBD2. The CDR3 is 17 amino acids. Germline CDR1 and CDR2: SNHLY and FYNNEI. Trimming cost V 2 bases and J 0 bases; bases outside gene matches: 10. The CDR3 nucleotides are TGTGCCAGCAGTGAAAGGACCGTGGGAGGGACCTCCTACGAGCAGTACTTC. It translates to CASSERTVGGTSYEQYF.

The chain links TRBV9 to TRBJ2-4; no clear D gene. Trimming pared 2 bases from V and 3 bases from J, leaving 18 bases between. The germline V gene encodes CDR1 SGDLS and CDR2 YYNGEE. CDR3 length: 17 amino acids. The CDR3 reads CASSVGSHPSGKNIQYF. The CDR3 DNA reads as TGTGCCAGCAGCGTTGGAAGTCACCCGTCGGGCAAAAACATTCAGTACTTC.

The gene calls are TRBV7-9 and TRBJ1-5; D is undetermined. V lost 8 bases and J lost 3, with 11 bases in between. The CDR3 contains 13 residues. Germline lookup yields CDR1 SEHNR and CDR2 FQNEAQ (reference sequence). In nucleotides, the CDR3 is TGTGCCAGCTCCCCACACCACAATCAGCCCCAGCATTTT. This encodes CASSPHHNQPQHF.

The gene calls are TRBV6-5 and TRBJ1-1; TRBD1 agrees at 7 bases. The germline V gene has CDR1 MNHEY and CDR2 SVGAGI. Trimming took 6 bases from V and 4 from J; bases not matched to a gene: 5. This CDR3 is built from 13 residues. The CDR3, as DNA: TGTGCCAGCAGAAGACAGGGATCCACTGAAGCTTTCTTT. It yields the protein CASRRQGSTEAFF.

The chain combines TRBV27 with TRBJ2-7; D call uncertain. The CDR3 is made up of 13 amino acids. V was clipped by 0 bases and J by 0 bases, with 3 bases between them. Per the germline V gene, CDR1 is MNHEY and CDR2 is SMNVEV (reference sequence). CDR3 sequence: CASSLSYSYEQYF. CDR3 DNA: TGTGCCAGCAGTTTATCCTACTCCTACGAGCAGTACTTC.

The chain joins TRBV6-1 to TRBJ2-1; D is perhaps TRBD2 (5 bases). Germline CDR1 MNHNS, CDR2 SASEGT. The CDR3 consists of 15 residues. V lost 2 bases and J 10 bases, leaving 18 bases between the germline ends. The DNA for the CDR3 is TGTGCCAGCAGTGAACGAGTTGGGCCATGGAGGGAGCAGTTCTTC. Translation gives CASSERVGPWREQFF.